This T cell receptor (beta chain) is from a study of blood T cell repertoires in COVID-19. Across the study: Researchers got acute and convalescent COVID-19 samples from the United States, Italy and Spain. From T cells, B-cell-depleted T cells, or PBMCs came the material, which was cDNA or gDNA.

The V and J ends lost 2 bases and 2 bases respectively, with 7 bases between them. Germline V CDR1 and CDR2: SGHTA, FQGTGA. This CDR3 is built from 15 residues. Study processing details: The assay estimated nucleated cells by amplifying reference gene primers. Sequencing was performed with immunoSEQ multiplex PCR; in TCRdb, only in-frame clones are kept and a portion is missing. V, J and clone size derive from that table, while D and trimming were established from the DNA sequence. The sample contains roughly 180,000 clones, approximately 85% of which appear only once. The material sequenced was peripheral blood. This receptor was taken from a woman aged 55-69 years with acute or convalescent COVID-19. This chain joins TRBV7-3 and TRBJ1-6, with D possibly matching TRBD1 (6 bases). DNA for the CDR3: TGTGCCAGCAGCTTACAGGGGCCCTATAATTCACCCCTCCACTTT. Translation gives CASSLQGPYNSPLHF.